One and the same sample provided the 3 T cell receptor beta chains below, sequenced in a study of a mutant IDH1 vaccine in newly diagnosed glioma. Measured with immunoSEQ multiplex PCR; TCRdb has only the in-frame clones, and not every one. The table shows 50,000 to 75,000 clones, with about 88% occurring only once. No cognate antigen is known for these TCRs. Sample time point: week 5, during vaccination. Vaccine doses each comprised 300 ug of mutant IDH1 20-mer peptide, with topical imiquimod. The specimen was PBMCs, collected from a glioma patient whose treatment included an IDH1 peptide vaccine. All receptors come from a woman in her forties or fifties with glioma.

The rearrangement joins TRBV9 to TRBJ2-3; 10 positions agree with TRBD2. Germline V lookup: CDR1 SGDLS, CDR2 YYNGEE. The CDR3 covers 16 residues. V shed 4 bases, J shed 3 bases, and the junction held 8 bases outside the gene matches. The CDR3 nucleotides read TGTGCCAGCAGCCCGCAGCGGGGGGGCAGGACAGATACGCAGTATTTT. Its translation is CASSPQRGGRTDTQYF. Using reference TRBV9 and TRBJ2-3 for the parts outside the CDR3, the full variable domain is DSGVTQTPKHLITATGQRVTLRCSPRSGDLSVYWYQQSLDQGLQFLIQYYNGEERAKGNILERFSAQQFPDLHSELNLSSLELGDSALYFCASSPQRGGRTDTQYFGPGTRLTVL.

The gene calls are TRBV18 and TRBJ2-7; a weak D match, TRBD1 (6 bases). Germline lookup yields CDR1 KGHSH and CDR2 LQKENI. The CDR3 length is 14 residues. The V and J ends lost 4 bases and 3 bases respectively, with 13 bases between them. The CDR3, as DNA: TGTGCCAGCTCACTAGGACAGACCATCTACGAGCAGTACTTC. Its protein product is CASSLGQTIYEQYF.

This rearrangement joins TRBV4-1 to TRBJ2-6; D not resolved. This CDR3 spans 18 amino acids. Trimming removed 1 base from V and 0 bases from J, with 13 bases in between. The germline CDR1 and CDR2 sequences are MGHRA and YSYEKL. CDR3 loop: CASSQGASPLSGANVLTF. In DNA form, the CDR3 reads TGCGCCAGCAGCCAAGGGGCATCCCCCCTCTCTGGGGCCAACGTCCTGACTTTC.